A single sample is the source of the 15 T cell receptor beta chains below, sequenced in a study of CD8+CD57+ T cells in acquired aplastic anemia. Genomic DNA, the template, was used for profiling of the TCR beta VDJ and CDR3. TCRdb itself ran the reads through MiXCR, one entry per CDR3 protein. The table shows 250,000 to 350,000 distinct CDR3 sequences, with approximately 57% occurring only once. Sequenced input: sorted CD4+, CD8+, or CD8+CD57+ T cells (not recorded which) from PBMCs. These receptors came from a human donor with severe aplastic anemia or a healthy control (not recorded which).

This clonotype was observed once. The CDR3 bases are TGTGCCAGCAGCCGGGGGTACAGGGGGCGAACAGATACGCAGTATTTT. It translates to CASSRGYRGRTDTQYF. V usage is TRBV7-9 and J usage is TRBJ2-3, with 9 nucleotides matching TRBD1. Looked up from germline, CDR1 is SEHNR and CDR2 is FQNEAQ (reference sequence). V lost 5 bases, J lost 3 bases, and 9 bases stayed unmatched. This CDR3 is 16 amino acids long.

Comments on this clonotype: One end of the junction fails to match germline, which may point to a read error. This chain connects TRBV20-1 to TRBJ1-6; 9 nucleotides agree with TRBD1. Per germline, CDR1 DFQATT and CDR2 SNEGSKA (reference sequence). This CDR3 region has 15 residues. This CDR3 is CSARGAGQGNSPHHF. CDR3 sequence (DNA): TGCAGTGCTAGGGGCGCGGGACAGGGCAATTCACCCCACCACTTT.

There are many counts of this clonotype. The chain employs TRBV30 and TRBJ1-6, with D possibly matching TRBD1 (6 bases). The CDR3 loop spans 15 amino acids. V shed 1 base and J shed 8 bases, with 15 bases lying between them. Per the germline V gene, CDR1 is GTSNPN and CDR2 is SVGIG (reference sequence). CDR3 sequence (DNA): TGTGCCTGGAGTGCACAGGGAGGGTTATATTCACCCCTCCACTTT. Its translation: CAWSAQGGLYSPLHF.

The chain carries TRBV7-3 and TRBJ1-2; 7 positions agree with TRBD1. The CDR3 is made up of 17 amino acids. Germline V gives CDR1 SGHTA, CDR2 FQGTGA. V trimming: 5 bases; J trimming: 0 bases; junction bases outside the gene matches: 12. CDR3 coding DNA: TGTGCCAGCAGCCACCCCCCAGGGGGGGGCTCTAACTATGGCTACACCTTC. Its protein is CASSHPPGGGSNYGYTF.

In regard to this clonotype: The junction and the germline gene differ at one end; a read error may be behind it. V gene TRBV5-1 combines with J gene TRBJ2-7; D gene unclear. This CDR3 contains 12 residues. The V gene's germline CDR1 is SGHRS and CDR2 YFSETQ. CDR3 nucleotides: TGTGCCAGCAGTTTACCAGACTCCGAGCAGTACTTC. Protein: CASSLPDSEQYF.

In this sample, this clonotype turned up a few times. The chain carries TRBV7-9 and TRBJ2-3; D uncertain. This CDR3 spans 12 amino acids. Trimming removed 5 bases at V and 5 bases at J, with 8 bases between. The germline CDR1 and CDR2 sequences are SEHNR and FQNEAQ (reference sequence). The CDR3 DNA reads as TGTGCCAGCAGCCTCATGTTAGATACGCAGTATTTT. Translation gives CASSLMLDTQYF.

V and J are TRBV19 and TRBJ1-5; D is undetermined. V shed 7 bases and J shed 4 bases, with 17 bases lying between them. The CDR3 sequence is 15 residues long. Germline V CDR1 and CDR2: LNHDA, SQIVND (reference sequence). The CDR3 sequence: CASTIFGSANQPQHF. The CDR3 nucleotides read TGTGCCAGTACCATCTTCGGGAGCGCTAATCAGCCCCAGCATTTT.

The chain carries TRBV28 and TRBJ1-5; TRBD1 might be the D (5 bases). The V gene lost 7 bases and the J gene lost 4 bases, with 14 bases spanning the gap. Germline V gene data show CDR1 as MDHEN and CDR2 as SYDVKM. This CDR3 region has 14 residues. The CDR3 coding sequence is TGTGCCAGCACCAAGTTGGGGGTTAATCAGCCCCAGCATTTT. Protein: CASTKLGVNQPQHF. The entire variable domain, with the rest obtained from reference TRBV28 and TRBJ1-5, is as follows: DVKVTQSSRYLVKRTGEKVFLECVQDMDHENMFWYRQDPGLGLRLIYFSYDVKMKEKGDIPEGYSVSREKKERFSLILESASTNQTSMYLCASTKLGVNQPQHFGDGTRLSIL.

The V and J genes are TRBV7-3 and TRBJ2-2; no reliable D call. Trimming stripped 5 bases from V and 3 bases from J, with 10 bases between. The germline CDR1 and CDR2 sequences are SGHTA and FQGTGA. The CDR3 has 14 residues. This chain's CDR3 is CASSLERDTGELFF. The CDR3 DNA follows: TGTGCCAGCAGCCTGGAACGAGACACCGGGGAGCTGTTTTTT.

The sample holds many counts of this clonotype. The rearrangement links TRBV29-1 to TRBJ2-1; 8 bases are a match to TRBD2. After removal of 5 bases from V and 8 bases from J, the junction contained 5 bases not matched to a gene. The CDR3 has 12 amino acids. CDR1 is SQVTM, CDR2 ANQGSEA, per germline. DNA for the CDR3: TGCAGCGTTTCCGGGGGGGGGGATGAGCAGTTCTTC. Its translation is CSVSGGGDEQFF.

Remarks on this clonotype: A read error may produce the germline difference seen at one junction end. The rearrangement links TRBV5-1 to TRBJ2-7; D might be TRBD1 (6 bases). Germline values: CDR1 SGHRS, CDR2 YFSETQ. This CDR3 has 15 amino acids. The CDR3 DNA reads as TGCGCCAGCAGCTTGGGAGACAGGAGCACCTACGAGCATCACTTC. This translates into CASSLGDRSTYEHHF.

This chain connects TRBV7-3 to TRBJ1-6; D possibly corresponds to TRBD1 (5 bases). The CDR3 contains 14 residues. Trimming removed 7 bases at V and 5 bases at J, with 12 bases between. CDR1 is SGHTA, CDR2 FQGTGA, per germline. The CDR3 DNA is TGTGCCAGCACACCCGGGACGGATAATTCACCCCTCCACTTT. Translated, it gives CASTPGTDNSPLHF. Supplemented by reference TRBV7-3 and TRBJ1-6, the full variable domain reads GAGVSQTPSNKVTEKGKYVELRCDPISGHTALYWYRQSLGQGPEFLIYFQGTGAADDSGLPNDRFFAVRPEGSVSTLKIQRTERGDSAVYLCASTPGTDNSPLHFGNGTRLTVT.

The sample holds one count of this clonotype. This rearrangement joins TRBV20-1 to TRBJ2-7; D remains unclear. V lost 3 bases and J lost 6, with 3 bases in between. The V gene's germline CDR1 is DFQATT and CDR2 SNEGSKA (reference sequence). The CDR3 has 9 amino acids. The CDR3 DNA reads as TGCAGTGCTAGTCTCGAGCAGTACTTC. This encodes CSASLEQYF.

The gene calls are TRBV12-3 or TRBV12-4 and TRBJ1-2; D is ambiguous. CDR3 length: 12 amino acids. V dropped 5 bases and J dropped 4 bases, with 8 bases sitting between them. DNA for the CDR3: TGTGCCAGCAGTCCTAACAGCTATGGCTACACCTTC. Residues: CASSPNSYGYTF.

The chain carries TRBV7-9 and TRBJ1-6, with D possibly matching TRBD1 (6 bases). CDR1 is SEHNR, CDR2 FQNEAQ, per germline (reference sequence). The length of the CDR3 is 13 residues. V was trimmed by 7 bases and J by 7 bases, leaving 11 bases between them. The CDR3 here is CASNGGANSPLHF. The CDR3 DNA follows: TGTGCCAGCAACGGGGGGGCAAATTCACCCCTCCACTTT.